The 24 T cell receptor beta chains listed next were all sequenced from one sample in a study of cytotoxic CD8 clonotypes in ibrutinib-treated CLL. Using immunoSEQ multiplex PCR, the repertoire was profiled, and TCRdb retains in-frame clones only, with some absent. Here the sample spans approximately 26,000 clones, approximately 85% being singletons. The sample consisted of PBMCs, taken after 24 months of ibrutinib treatment. The receptors come from a human donor with chronic lymphocytic leukemia.

The genes are TRBV30 and TRBJ2-1, with 10 bases matching TRBD1. The J segment lost 2 bases and the V segment lost 1 base, leaving 2 bases of the junction unmatched. CDR1 is GTSNPN, CDR2 SVGIG, per germline (reference sequence). The CDR3 loop spans 15 amino acids. CDR3 region: CAWSEGTGAYNEQFF. CDR3 DNA: TGTGCCTGGAGTGAGGGGACAGGGGCCTACAATGAGCAGTTCTTC. Full variable domain (outside the CDR3, taken from reference TRBV30 and TRBJ2-1): SQTIHQWPATLVQPVGSPLSLECTVEGTSNPNLYWYRQAAGRGLQLLFYSVGIGQISSEVPQNLSASRPQDRQFILSSKKLLLSDSGFYLCAWSEGTGAYNEQFFGPGTRLTVL.

This chain connects TRBV7-9 to TRBJ1-6; TRBD1 agrees at 9 bases. Germline CDR1 and CDR2: SEHNR and FQNEAQ (reference sequence). The CDR3 has 16 residues. V was pared by 4 bases and J by 9 bases, with 10 bases of the junction left unmatched. CDR3 nucleotide sequence: TGTGCCAGCAGCTCACAGGGGGCTGAAGCGGGTTCACCCCTCCACTTT. Amino acids: CASSSQGAEAGSPLHF.

This clone occurred once. The gene calls are TRBV7-8 and TRBJ2-2; a possible D gene is TRBD2 (5 bases). Trimming removed 6 bases from V and 6 bases from J, with 14 bases in between. The CDR3 contains 14 residues. CDR1 and CDR2 (germline): SGHVS, FQNEAQ. This chain's CDR3 is CASREGLAPGELFF. CDR3 in DNA: TGTGCCAGCAGGGAAGGGCTAGCCCCCGGGGAGCTGTTTTTT.

This sequence joins TRBV5-1 and TRBJ2-1; D ambiguous. The V and J ends lost 0 bases and 6 bases respectively, with 13 bases between them. CDR3 size: 15 residues. Germline V gene data show CDR1 as SGHRS and CDR2 as YFSETQ. In nucleotides, the CDR3 is TGCGCCAGCAGCTTGGAAGGCCGCTTCGTCAATGAGCAGTTCTTC. It translates to CASSLEGRFVNEQFF.

The chain joins TRBV11-2 to TRBJ2-5, with 7 bases lining up with TRBD1. CDR1 is SGHAT, CDR2 FQNNGV, per germline. The junction had 5 bases not matched to a gene; V was cut back by 5 bases and J by 5 bases. This CDR3 has 13 residues. The CDR3 here is CASSRQGWETQYF. CDR3 nucleotide sequence: TGTGCCAGCAGCAGACAGGGTTGGGAGACCCAGTACTTC.

CDR3 coding DNA: TGTGCCAGCAGCTCGATGCGATCAATTCAGTACTTC. This codes for CASSSMRSIQYF. The chain couples TRBV14 to TRBJ2-4; D is ambiguous. There are 12 residues in the CDR3. The V end was cut by 5 bases, the J end by 10 bases, with 12 bases between. Germline CDR1 and CDR2: SGHDN and FVKESK.

This chain links TRBV5-1 with TRBJ2-7; weak D call: TRBD1 (6 bases). The germline V gene encodes CDR1 SGHRS and CDR2 YFSETQ. This CDR3 is built from 15 residues. Trimming removed 4 bases at V and 3 bases at J, with 17 bases between. The CDR3 is CASSPVPGQDYEQYF. The CDR3 DNA reads as TGCGCCAGCAGCCCCGTCCCGGGACAAGACTACGAGCAGTACTTC. The full variable domain, completed using reference TRBV5-1 and TRBJ2-7, is KAGVTQTPRYLIKTRGQQVTLSCSPISGHRSVSWYQQTPGQGLQFLFEYFSETQRNKGNFPGRFSGRQFSNSRSEMNVSTLELGDSALYLCASSPVPGQDYEQYFGPGTRLTVT.

The J gene is TRBJ2-1, the V gene TRBV18, with TRBD1 matching 8 bases. Germline-derived CDR1 and CDR2 are KGHSH and LQKENI. This CDR3 contains 15 residues. V gave up 0 bases and J gave up 5 bases; unmatched junction bases: 3. In DNA, the CDR3 is TGTGCCAGCTCACCACCGGCGGGACAGGACAATGAGCAGTTCTTC. Its translation is CASSPPAGQDNEQFF.

Only a few counts were recorded for this clone. The chain uses TRBV5-1 and TRBJ1-6, with D hard to call. The CDR3 loop spans 13 amino acids. The ends were cut back, 5 bases at V and 8 bases at J, with 11 bases in the middle. CDR1 is SGHRS and CDR2 is YFSETQ in the germline V gene. In DNA form, the CDR3 reads TGCGCCAGCAGACAAGGGCTCGATTCACCCCTCCACTTT. It yields the protein CASRQGLDSPLHF.

This chain joins TRBV28 and TRBJ2-7, with 8 bases fitting TRBD1. The ends lost 1 base at V and 6 bases at J; junction bases unmatched: 14. CDR3 length equals 17 residues. Germline V gives CDR1 MDHEN, CDR2 SYDVKM. The CDR3 spells CASSLFGQGFRSSEQYF. The CDR3 bases are TGTGCCAGCAGTTTATTCGGACAGGGATTTCGGTCTTCCGAGCAGTACTTC.

To note about this clone: Other nucleotide sequences from this sample produce the same CDR3. The chain recombines TRBV28 with TRBJ2-7; D gene uncertain. The CDR3 loop spans 14 amino acids. Germline V lookup: CDR1 MDHEN, CDR2 SYDVKM. Trimming took off 2 bases at V and 0 bases at J, with 8 bases between the two ends. This CDR3 reads CASSLQFASYEQYF. The DNA of the CDR3 is TGTGCCAGCAGTTTACAATTTGCCTCCTACGAGCAGTACTTC. The variable domain in full, with the rest retrieved from reference TRBV28 and TRBJ2-7, is DVKVTQSSRYLVKRTGEKVFLECVQDMDHENMFWYRQDPGLGLRLIYFSYDVKMKEKGDIPEGYSVSREKKERFSLILESASTNQTSMYLCASSLQFASYEQYFGPGTRLTVT.

The V gene is TRBV14, the J gene TRBJ1-1; D may be TRBD1 (6 bases). The CDR3 covers 13 residues. V dropped 1 base and J dropped 8 bases, with 11 bases sitting between them. Germline V gives CDR1 SGHDN, CDR2 FVKESK. The DNA of the CDR3 is TGTGCCAGCAGCCAAGCCCCCGACAGGGAAGCTTTCTTT. Translation: CASSQAPDREAFF.

The rearrangement joins TRBV7-3 to TRBJ2-1; 10 positions match TRBD2. This CDR3 is 22 amino acids long. Germline assignment: CDR1 SGHTA and CDR2 FQGTGA. V gave up 3 bases and J gave up 0 bases; unmatched junction bases: 20. The CDR3 loop reads CASSLAHPIAGGLVSSYNEQFF. DNA of the CDR3: TGTGCCAGCAGCTTGGCACACCCAATAGCGGGGGGCCTTGTCAGCTCCTACAATGAGCAGTTCTTC.

This chain connects TRBV4-1 to TRBJ1-1; D is ambiguous. Between the trimmed V and J ends, which lost 7 bases and 1 base, there was a span of 10 bases. The germline V gene has CDR1 MGHRA and CDR2 YSYEKL. The CDR3 has 13 amino acids. The CDR3 nucleotides read TGCGCCAGCACTCCCCAGAGGAACACTGAAGCTTTCTTT. This encodes CASTPQRNTEAFF.

This clone came up a few times. The genes are TRBV7-3 and TRBJ1-5; a possible D gene is TRBD1 (6 bases). The germline CDR1 and CDR2 sequences are SGHTA and FQGTGA. V lost 0 bases to trimming and J lost 6 bases, with 12 bases between them. This CDR3 comprises 15 residues. CDR3: CASSLTGQMGQPQHF. The CDR3 bases are TGTGCCAGCAGCTTAACAGGACAGATGGGTCAGCCCCAGCATTTT.

This rearrangement joins TRBV6-5 to TRBJ2-7; 13 nucleotides align to TRBD2. CDR1 MNHEY and CDR2 SVGAGI come from the germline V gene. CDR3 size: 15 residues. The V gene end was trimmed by 6 bases and the J gene end by 4 bases; junction bases not matched to a gene: 6. The chain's CDR3 is CASRHGLAGVYEQYF. As DNA, the CDR3 is TGTGCCAGCAGACACGGACTAGCGGGGGTATACGAGCAGTACTTC.

The gene calls are TRBV5-1 and TRBJ1-1, with a weak D call TRBD1 (6 bases). The CDR3 loop spans 13 amino acids. CDR1 and CDR2 (germline): SGHRS, YFSETQ. Trimming stripped 1 base from V and 8 bases from J, with 12 bases between. The CDR3 reads CASSLPGETEAFF. The CDR3 region has the DNA TGCGCCAGCAGCTTGCCAGGGGAGACGGAAGCTTTCTTT.

This sequence joins TRBV18 and TRBJ2-5; 10 positions match TRBD2. V shed 6 bases and J 3 bases; nucleotides not matched to a gene: 10. The CDR3 sequence is 16 residues long. Germline-derived CDR1 and CDR2 are KGHSH and LQKENI. The CDR3 DNA reads as TGTGCCAGCTCTCCCTTAGCGGGGGGTTCGGAAGAGACCCAGTACTTC. This encodes CASSPLAGGSEETQYF.

V gene TRBV7-2 combines with J gene TRBJ2-1; 9 positions match TRBD1. Germline V gene sequence: CDR1 SGHTA, CDR2 FQGNSA. The CDR3 extends over 16 amino acids. V lost 4 bases, J lost 0 bases, and 4 bases stayed unmatched. The CDR3 region is CASSSGTGSSYNEQFF. The CDR3 DNA reads TGTGCCAGCAGCTCCGGGACAGGGAGCTCCTACAATGAGCAGTTCTTC. Supplemented by reference TRBV7-2 and TRBJ2-1, the full variable domain reads GAGVSQSPSNKVTEKGKDVELRCDPISGHTALYWYRQSLGQGLEFLIYFQGNSAPDKSGLPSDRFSAERTGGSVSTLTIQRTQQEDSAVYLCASSSGTGSSYNEQFFGPGTRLTVL.

The gene calls are TRBV7-2 and TRBJ2-5; D not certain. Germline V gene lookup returns CDR1 SGHTA and CDR2 FQGNSA. With 0 bases removed from V and 5 bases from J, the gap between germline ends came to 7 bases. The CDR3 has 13 amino acids. The CDR3 spells CASSLAPFETQYF. The DNA for the CDR3 is TGTGCCAGCAGCTTAGCGCCATTCGAGACCCAGTACTTC.

This clone was counted only a few times. The chain employs TRBV5-1 and TRBJ1-1; 7 nucleotides agree with TRBD1. CDR1 and CDR2 from the germline V gene are SGHRS and YFSETQ. V was pared by 0 bases and J by 1 base, with 3 bases of the junction left unmatched. The length of the CDR3 is 15 residues. CDR3 sequence reads: CASSLEGTANTEAFF. The DNA of the CDR3 is TGCGCCAGCAGCTTGGAGGGGACAGCGAACACTGAAGCTTTCTTT. The full variable domain, rest sourced from reference TRBV5-1 and TRBJ1-1, is KAGVTQTPRYLIKTRGQQVTLSCSPISGHRSVSWYQQTPGQGLQFLFEYFSETQRNKGNFPGRFSGRQFSNSRSEMNVSTLELGDSALYLCASSLEGTANTEAFFGQGTRLTVV.

The chain couples TRBV19 to TRBJ2-1; 8 bases line up with TRBD1. Looked up from germline, CDR1 is LNHDA and CDR2 is SQIVND (reference sequence). V trimming: 3 bases; J trimming: 5 bases; junction bases outside the gene matches: 6. This CDR3 region has 15 residues. The CDR3 DNA reads TGTGCCAGTAGTATCTCCGGGACAGGTAACAATGAGCAGTTCTTC. This translates into CASSISGTGNNEQFF.

The chain employs TRBV7-8 and TRBJ1-3; D unclear. Germline V gene lookup returns CDR1 SGHVS and CDR2 FQNEAQ. V lost 5 bases to trimming and J lost 3 bases, with 8 bases between them. The CDR3 runs to 13 residues. CDR3 region: CASSLDGGNTIYF. CDR3 bases: TGTGCCAGCAGCCTGGACGGTGGAAACACCATATATTTT.

V and J are TRBV7-9 and TRBJ2-7; 10 bases align to TRBD2. Germline V gene data show CDR1 as SEHNR and CDR2 as FQNEAQ (reference sequence). Trimming at V came to 4 bases and at J to 3 bases, leaving 3 bases not matched to a gene. The CDR3 contains 14 residues. CDR3 loop: CASSSRTSGYEQYF. The CDR3 DNA is TGTGCCAGCAGCTCGCGGACTAGCGGCTACGAGCAGTACTTC.